One and the same sample provided the 3 T cell receptor beta chains below, sequenced in a study of STAT5B mutations in CD4+ large granular lymphocyte leukemia. Libraries were prepared by immunoSEQ multiplex PCR; TCRdb keeps only in-frame clonotypes and omits some of them. The repertoire has about 32,000 clones, 78% of them found once; the top ten carry 2% to 3%. Source material: CD4+ T cells from blood buffy coats. The receptor source for this set is a human donor in good health.

This clone occurred once. J is TRBJ1-6 and V is TRBV5-1, with D hard to call. The CDR3 is made up of 14 amino acids. Germline V lookup: CDR1 SGHRS, CDR2 YFSETQ. Trimming removed 0 bases at V and 13 bases at J, with 14 bases between. CDR3 residues: CASSLGTARSPLHF. The CDR3 bases are TGCGCCAGCAGCTTGGGGACGGCTCGCTCCCCCCTCCACTTT.

J is TRBJ2-7 and V is TRBV10-3; TRBD1 matches 11 bases. Looked up from germline, CDR1 is ENHRY and CDR2 is SYGVKD. V dropped 8 bases and J dropped 2; count of bases not matched to a gene: 5. The CDR3 loop spans 14 amino acids. Here the CDR3 DNA reads TGTGCCATCGGATCGGGACAGGGGGCCTACGAGCAGTACTTC. Its translation: CAIGSGQGAYEQYF.

The gene calls are TRBV7-2 and TRBJ2-3; D may be TRBD2 (5 bases). This CDR3 is built from 14 residues. CDR1 is SGHTA and CDR2 is FQGNSA in the germline V gene. V shed 5 bases and J shed 0 bases, with 9 bases lying between them. The CDR3 region is CASSQWTSTDTQYF. CDR3 nucleotides: TGTGCCAGCAGCCAATGGACTAGCACAGATACGCAGTATTTT.